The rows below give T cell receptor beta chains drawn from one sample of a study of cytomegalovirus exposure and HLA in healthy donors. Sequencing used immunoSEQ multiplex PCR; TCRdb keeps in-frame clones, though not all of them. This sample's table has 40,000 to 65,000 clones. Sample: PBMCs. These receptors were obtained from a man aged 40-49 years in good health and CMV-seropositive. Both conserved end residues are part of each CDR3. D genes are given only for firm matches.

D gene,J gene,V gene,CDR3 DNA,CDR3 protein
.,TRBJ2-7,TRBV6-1,TGTGCCAGCAGTGAAGACAGGGTAAAGCAGTACTTC,CASSEDRVKQYF
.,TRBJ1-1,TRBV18,TGTGCCAGCTCACCCGCAGTCATGAACACTGAAGCTTTCTTT,CASSPAVMNTEAFF
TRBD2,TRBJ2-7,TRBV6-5,TGTGCCAGCAGTTACGCGGGAGCGGGATACGAGCAGTACTTC,CASSYAGAGYEQYF
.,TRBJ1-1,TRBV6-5,TGTGCCAGCAGCAACCTATTATCGGAGACTGAAGCTTTCTTT,CASSNLLSETEAFF
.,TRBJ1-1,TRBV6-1,TGCGCCAGCAGACAAGGGTCTAGCCCTGAAGCTTTCTTT,CASRQGSSPEAFF
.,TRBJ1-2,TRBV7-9,TGTGCCAGCAGCTTAGCGCTAGGATCTAACTATGGCTACCCCTTC,CASSLALGSNYGYPF
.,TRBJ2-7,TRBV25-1,TGTGCCAGCAGTGGATTCACCAATGACAGACTTTACGAGCAGTACTTC,CASSGFTNDRLYEQYF
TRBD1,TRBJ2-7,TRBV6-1,TGTGCCAGCAGTGGCTACAGGGGGCGGAACTACGAGCAGTACTTC,CASSGYRGRNYEQYF
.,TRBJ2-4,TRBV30,TGTGCCTGGAGTGTATCGTGGGCAGGGGAAACAAACATTCAGTACTTC,CAWSVSWAGETNIQYF
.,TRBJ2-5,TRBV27,TGTGCCGTAGGAGGGGGGGGGCTGGGGACCCAGTACTTC,CAVGGGGLGTQYF
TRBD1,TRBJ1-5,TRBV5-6,TGTGCCAGCAGCGTGGGACAGGACTATCAGCCCCAGCATTTT,CASSVGQDYQPQHF
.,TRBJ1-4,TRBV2,TGTGCCAGCAGTGTACACAGGGCACCTAATGAAAAACTGTTTTTT,CASSVHRAPNEKLFF
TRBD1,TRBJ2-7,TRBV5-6,TGTGCCAGCAGCTTAACCGGGACAGGGGCCTACGAGCAGTACTTC,CASSLTGTGAYEQYF
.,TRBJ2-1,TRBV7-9,TGTGCCAGCATCCCGGGTATTAGCGCAAAATCCTACAATGAGCAGTTCTTC,CASIPGISAKSYNEQFF
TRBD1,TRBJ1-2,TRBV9,TGTGCCAGTTCTCGGAAACCAACAGGGGGCGTAGGGTATGGCTACACCTTC,CASSRKPTGGVGYGYTF
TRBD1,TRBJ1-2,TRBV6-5,TGTGCCAGCAGGCTTATCAGGGGGACTAACTATGGCTACACCTTC,CASRLIRGTNYGYTF
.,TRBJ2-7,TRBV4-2,TGTGCCAGCAGCCAAGAGGTGGGGGGGGCCCACGAGCAGTACTTC,CASSQEVGGAHEQYF
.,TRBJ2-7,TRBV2,TGTGCCAGCAGTTTCCAGGGCGTAAGCTCCTACGAGCAGTACTTC,CASSFQGVSSYEQYF
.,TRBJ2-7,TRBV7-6,TGTGCCAGCACGCGTCTGGCGGGCGTACCTCCCTACGAGCAGTACTTC,CASTRLAGVPPYEQYF
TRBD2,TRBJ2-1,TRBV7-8,TGTGCCAGCAGCTTAGAGGGACTAGCGCTGAGCTCCTACAATGAGCAGTTCTTC,CASSLEGLALSSYNEQFF
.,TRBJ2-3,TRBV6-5,TGTGCCACCACGGACTTGCACAAAGGCACAGATACGCAGTATTTT,CATTDLHKGTDTQYF
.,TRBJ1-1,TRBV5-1,TGCGCCAGCAGCTTGGGGGGCCGACTGTTTGAAGCTTTCTTT,CASSLGGRLFEAFF
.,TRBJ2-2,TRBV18,TGTGCCAGCTCACCGCGGGCCGGGGAGCTGTTTTTT,CASSPRAGELFF
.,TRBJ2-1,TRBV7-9,TGTGCCAGCAGCCGGGGGGAGCAGTTCTTC,CASSRGEQFF
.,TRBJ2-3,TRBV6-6,TGTGCCAGCAGCGCAACTAGTTTTAGCACAGATACGCAGTATTTT,CASSATSFSTDTQYF
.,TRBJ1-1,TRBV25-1,TGTGCCAGCAGTGAATTGGGGGGCACTGAAGCTTTCTTT,CASSELGGTEAFF
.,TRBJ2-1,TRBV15,TGTGCCACCAGCAGAGATAGTTCAGGACTTACGGCGGATGAGCAGTTCTTC,CATSRDSSGLTADEQFF
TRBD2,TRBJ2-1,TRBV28,TGTGCCAGCAGTTCCACGAGCGGGGGGGCCTACAATGAGCAGTTCTTC,CASSSTSGGAYNEQFF
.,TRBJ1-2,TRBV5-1,TGCGCCAGCAGCTCTAGACAGGCCCTGGGGGGCTACACCTTC,CASSSRQALGGYTF
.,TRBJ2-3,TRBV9,TGTGCCAGCAGCCTTTTCTCAGGGGGAGGTCGGTCAGATACGCAGTATTTT,CASSLFSGGGRSDTQYF
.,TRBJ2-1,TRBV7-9,TGTGCCAGCAGCTCAAACACCGTTTTCAATGAGCAGTTCTTC,CASSSNTVFNEQFF
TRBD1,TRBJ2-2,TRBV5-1,TGCGCCAGCAGCTTGGAGGCACAGGGGAGAAACGGGGAGCTGTTTTTT,CASSLEAQGRNGELFF
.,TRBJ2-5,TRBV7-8,TGTGCCAGCAGCTTACCCGCGGCAGGTTCGAGGGAGGAGACCCAGTACTTC,CASSLPAAGSREETQYF
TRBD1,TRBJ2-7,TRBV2,TGTGCCAGCAGTGAAAGGGACAGGGGAGCGGAGCAGTACTTC,CASSERDRGAEQYF
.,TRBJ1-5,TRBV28,TGTGCCAGCAGTTTTTCAGGGCCTAATCAGCCCCAGCATTTT,CASSFSGPNQPQHF
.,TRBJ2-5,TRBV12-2,TGTGCAAGTCGCTTAGCGGACTACCCTAGGGAGACCCAGTACTTC,CASRLADYPRETQYF
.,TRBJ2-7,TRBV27,TGTGCCAGCAGTTTATCGCTGGAGGGGACCCACGAGCAGTACTTC,CASSLSLEGTHEQYF
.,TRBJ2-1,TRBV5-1,TGCGCCAGCAGCTTGGATGGTGGGCAATACAATGAGCAGTTCTTC,CASSLDGGQYNEQFF
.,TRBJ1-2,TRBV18,TGTGCCAGCTCACCACCGGCAGGGCCCTATGGCTACACCTTC,CASSPPAGPYGYTF
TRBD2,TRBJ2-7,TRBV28,TGTGCCAGCAGCCCCTCCGGCGGGAGGGTTAGAGAGCAGTACTTC,CASSPSGGRVREQYF
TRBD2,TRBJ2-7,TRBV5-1,TGCGCCAGCAGCTTCCTAGCGGGAGAGGAGCCCTACGAGCAGTACTTC,CASSFLAGEEPYEQYF
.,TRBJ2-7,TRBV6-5,TGTGCCAGCAGTTACTCGCTGGACAGCTTCTCCTACGAGCAGTACTTC,CASSYSLDSFSYEQYF
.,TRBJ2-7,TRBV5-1,TGCGCCAGCAGCTTGGCAGGGTCCCCCTACGAGCAGTACTTC,CASSLAGSPYEQYF
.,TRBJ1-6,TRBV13,TGTGCCAGCAGCTTAGGCCTTCCCGGCTCCTATAATTCACCCCTCCACTTT,CASSLGLPGSYNSPLHF
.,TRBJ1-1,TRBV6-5,TGTGCCAGCAGCCCTGGGGGGGCCACTGAAGCTTTCTTT,CASSPGGATEAFF
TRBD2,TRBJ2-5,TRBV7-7,TGTGCTAGCAGCTCTAGCGGGGAAGAGACCCAGTACTTC,CASSSSGEETQYF
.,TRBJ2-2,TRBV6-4,TGTGCCAGCAAGGGGGAAACTAGCGATGGCGGGGAGCTGTTTTTT,CASKGETSDGGELFF
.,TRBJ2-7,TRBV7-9,TGTGCCAGCAGCCTAAACCACGAGCAGTACTTC,CASSLNHEQYF
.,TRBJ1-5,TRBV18,TGTGCCAGCTCCCCCGGCCCCAGGGAAGATCAGCCCCAGCATTTT,CASSPGPREDQPQHF
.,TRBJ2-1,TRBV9,TGTGCCAGCAGCGACACCGGGTCCCAGGCGGGTGAGCAGTTCTTC,CASSDTGSQAGEQFF
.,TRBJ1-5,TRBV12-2,TGTGCAAGTCGCCTCCGTGGGGGGAAAAATCAGCCCCAGCATTTT,CASRLRGGKNQPQHF
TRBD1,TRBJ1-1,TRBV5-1,TGCGCCAGCAGCGTGCAGGGGGCGCCGGACACTGAAGCTTTCTTT,CASSVQGAPDTEAFF
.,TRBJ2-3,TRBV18,TGTGCCAGTGCCCGGGAGAGGGGAACAGATACGCAGTATTTT,CASARERGTDTQYF
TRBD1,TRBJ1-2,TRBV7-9,TGTGCCAGCAGCTCCGGGACAGAATATGGCTACACCTTC,CASSSGTEYGYTF
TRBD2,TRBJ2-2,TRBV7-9,TGTGCCAGCAGCCGGAGGGAGGGGACCGGGGAGCTGTTTTTT,CASSRREGTGELFF